Below are 19 T cell receptor beta chains sequenced from a single sample in a study of blood T cells in healthy people across ages (dated by TCRdb to 2014 to 2015). Library generation was performed with 5' RACE. TCRdb shows the sequencer as Illumina HiSeq 2500. The second PCR ran for about 6 to 11 cycles and used a J-beta primer mix along with a sample-barcoded 5' primer. TCRdb reprocessed the public reads (quality trimming at Q25 with fastp, clone calling with MiXCR) and kept in-frame beta chains. CDR3 protein duplicates are merged, each entry listing the most common genes and DNA. The table for this sample lists 1.5 million to 2 million distinct CDR3 sequences; about 49% of them were counted only once. About 2.1% of the sample rests with the top ten. The sample consisted of blood. The receptors originated from a middle-aged woman in good health.

This clonotype has a handful of counts. CDR3: CASSEAPGGGRDTQYF. The CDR3 DNA reads TGTGCCAGCAGTGAAGCGCCCGGGGGGGGTAGGGATACGCAGTATTTT. The chain uses TRBV6-1 and TRBJ2-3; 8 bases agree with TRBD2. This CDR3 comprises 16 residues. Germline V lookup: CDR1 MNHNS, CDR2 SASEGT. Losses at the gene ends were 0 bases for V and 6 bases for J; bases not matched to a gene: 8.

The chain recombines TRBV28 with TRBJ2-1, with 7 bases aligning to TRBD2. The CDR3 length is 14 residues. Per the germline V gene, CDR1 is MDHEN and CDR2 is SYDVKM. J lost 0 bases, V lost 8 bases, and 4 bases had no gene match. The CDR3 bases are TGTGCCAGCCATCAGCGGGGCTCCTACAATGAGCAGTTCTTC. This gives the protein CASHQRGSYNEQFF.

This clonotype was recorded many times. The rearrangement joins TRBV6-2 or TRBV6-3 to TRBJ2-1; maybe TRBD2 (5 bases). Trimming took 7 bases from V and 5 from J, leaving 15 bases between them. The CDR3 contains 14 residues. The germline CDR1 and CDR2 sequences are MNHEY and SVGEGT. CDR3 loop: CASTPGVTNNEQFF. Written as DNA, the CDR3 is TGTGCCAGCACCCCCGGGGTGACAAACAATGAGCAGTTCTTC.

This clonotype showed up just a few times. The chain carries TRBV5-1 and TRBJ2-3; D is unclear. V lost 4 bases and J lost 5, with 20 bases in between. The length of the CDR3 is 16 residues. The germline gives CDR1 SGHRS, CDR2 YFSETQ. The CDR3 DNA follows: TGCGCCAGCAGCCGTCGACCCCATGGTGATGGAGATACGCAGTATTTT. This translates into CASSRRPHGDGDTQYF. Variable domain in full (rest from reference TRBV5-1 and TRBJ2-3): KAGVTQTPRYLIKTRGQQVTLSCSPISGHRSVSWYQQTPGQGLQFLFEYFSETQRNKGNFPGRFSGRQFSNSRSEMNVSTLELGDSALYLCASSRRPHGDGDTQYFGPGTRLTVL.

In this sample, this clonotype turned up a few times. The chain carries TRBV7-9 and TRBJ2-3; 10 bases fit TRBD2. With V trimmed by 8 bases and J by 2 bases, 13 bases remained unmatched. The CDR3 extends over 17 amino acids. CDR1 and CDR2 (germline): SEHNR, FQNEAQ (reference sequence). The CDR3, as DNA: TGTGCCAGCCCTAAAGCGGTAGCGGGGGGAACCACAGATACGCAGTATTTT. This translates into CASPKAVAGGTTDTQYF.

V usage is TRBV28 and J usage is TRBJ2-1, with 12 bases matching TRBD2. The J segment lost 3 bases and the V segment lost 5 bases, leaving 11 bases of the junction unmatched. In germline, CDR1 is MDHEN, CDR2 SYDVKM. The CDR3 loop spans 18 amino acids. The CDR3 is CASSPLRTSGDNYNEQFF. The CDR3 DNA reads as TGTGCCAGCAGTCCCCTTAGGACTAGCGGGGACAACTACAATGAGCAGTTCTTC.

Remarks on this clonotype: One junction end does not reproduce the germline sequence, and a read error may be involved. This chain uses TRBV12-3 or TRBV12-4 with TRBJ2-5, with 10 bases lining up with TRBD1. There are 15 residues in the CDR3. CDR3: CASSSLTGGRENQYF. CDR3 nucleotide sequence: TGTGCCAGCAGTTCCCTGACAGGGGGCCGGGAGAACCAGTACTTC.

The J gene is TRBJ1-2, the V gene TRBV28; 7 bases align to TRBD1. V lost 4 bases to trimming and J lost 5 bases; unmatched junction nucleotides: 16. The CDR3 totals 17 residues. Looked up from germline, CDR1 is MDHEN and CDR2 is SYDVKM. CDR3 sequence (DNA): TGTGCCAGCAGTTCCAATCCGGGACAGATTATTCCATATGGCTACACCTTC. This codes for CASSSNPGQIIPYGYTF.

The chain uses TRBV5-5 and TRBJ2-3, with TRBD2 matching 13 bases. The germline CDR1 and CDR2 sequences are SGHKS and YYEKEE (reference sequence). The CDR3 sequence is 19 residues long. V lost 4 bases and J lost 5; bases outside the gene matches: 16. As DNA, the CDR3 is TGTGCCAGCAGCCCGAGGGCACTAGCGGGGGGGCCTAGCGGAGATACGCAGTATTTT. Protein: CASSPRALAGGPSGDTQYF.

Of note for this clonotype: The conserved final phenylalanine or tryptophan is absent from the CDR3, which likely points to a read error. V gene TRBV20-1 combines with J gene TRBJ2-7; maybe TRBD1 (5 bases). The V end lost 1 base, the J end lost 5 bases, and 12 bases lay between the germline ends. The CDR3 extends over 13 amino acids. Per germline, CDR1 DFQATT and CDR2 SNEGSKA (reference sequence). As DNA, the CDR3 is TGCAGTGCTAGAGTCGTACAGGCGGACGAGCAGTACCTC. This codes for CSARVVQADEQYL.

This chain's CDR3 is CASSYPLGDQYF. CDR3 nucleotide sequence: TGTGCCAGCAGTTACCCCCTAGGTGACCAGTACTTC. This chain connects TRBV6-2 or TRBV6-3 to TRBJ2-5; no reliable D call. There are 12 residues in the CDR3. Germline-derived CDR1 and CDR2 are MNHEY and SVGEGT. V lost 2 bases, J lost 10 bases, and 11 bases lay in between.

In its sample, this clonotype was seen a few times. The gene calls are TRBV7-8 and TRBJ2-1; 10 nucleotides align to TRBD2. Germline trimming cut 0 bases from V and 4 bases from J; bases unmatched to any gene: 12. The CDR3 loop spans 19 amino acids. Germline lookup yields CDR1 SGHVS and CDR2 FQNEAQ. For the CDR3, the DNA is TGTGCCAGCAGCTTAGCGCTAGCGGGGGCCCCACTTAATTACAATGAGCAGTTCTTC. It codes for CASSLALAGAPLNYNEQFF. Based on the CDR3 plus reference TRBV7-8 and TRBJ2-1, the full variable domain is GAGVSQSPRYKVAKRGQDVALRCDPISGHVSLFWYQQALGQGPEFLTYFQNEAQLDKSGLPSDRFFAERPEGSVSTLKIQRTQQEDSAVYLCASSLALAGAPLNYNEQFFGPGTRLTVL.

V and J are TRBV10-3 and TRBJ2-1; TRBD2 agrees at 7 bases. The V gene's germline CDR1 is ENHRY and CDR2 SYGVKD. J was trimmed by 0 bases and V by 0 bases; bases with no gene match: 5. The CDR3 is made up of 17 amino acids. CDR3 DNA sequence: TGTGCCATCAGTGAGTCGGCTAGCGGAAGCTCCTACAATGAGCAGTTCTTC. Translating it yields CAISESASGSSYNEQFF.

This clonotype was seen more than once but under ten times. This chain links TRBV20-1 with TRBJ2-7; TRBD2 matches at 14 bases. The CDR3 extends over 16 amino acids. Germline values: CDR1 DFQATT, CDR2 SNEGSKA (reference sequence). V lost 2 bases and J lost 1; bases outside the gene matches: 4. This CDR3 reads CSARRLAGGDSYEQYF. CDR3 DNA: TGCAGTGCTAGACGACTAGCGGGGGGGGATTCCTACGAGCAGTACTTC.

The chain uses TRBV6-5 and TRBJ1-5, with TRBD1 as a possible D gene (5 bases). This CDR3 contains 17 residues. Trimming cost V 4 bases and J 2 bases, with 18 bases left between them. Germline V gene sequence: CDR1 MNHEY, CDR2 SVGAGI. The CDR3 protein is CASSSGTGSWGNQPQHF. The CDR3 DNA reads TGTGCCAGCAGTTCCGGGACGGGGAGTTGGGGCAATCAGCCCCAGCATTTT.

This clonotype was counted only a few times. The rearrangement joins TRBV6-2 or TRBV6-3 to TRBJ2-1, with unresolved D. Germline V gives CDR1 MNHEY, CDR2 SVGEGT. The CDR3 contains 15 residues. V was shortened by 5 bases and J by 0 bases, with 11 bases between the two germline ends. The CDR3 region has the DNA TGTGCCAGCAGTGGACGCCGGAGCTCCTACAATGAGCAGTTCTTC. Translated, it gives CASSGRRSSYNEQFF.

This chain uses TRBV6-5 with TRBJ1-1; D ambiguous. Germline V gene data show CDR1 as MNHEY and CDR2 as SVGAGI. The CDR3 sequence is 15 residues long. Trimming took off 6 bases at V and 1 base at J, with 15 bases between the two ends. The CDR3 here is CASSPTGRSNTEAFF. Here the CDR3 DNA reads TGTGCCAGCAGCCCTACCGGACGGTCGAACACTGAAGCTTTCTTT.

V and J are TRBV15 and TRBJ2-5; possible D gene TRBD2, 6 bases. Germline V gene lookup returns CDR1 LNHNV and CDR2 YYDKDF (reference sequence). Trimming cost V 5 bases and J 7 bases, with 17 bases left between them. This CDR3 spans 14 amino acids. CDR3 coding DNA: TGTGCCACCAGCGGGCGGGGTCTGGAAGGGACCCAGTACTTC. As protein: CATSGRGLEGTQYF.

The CDR3 sequence: CASLPGLAGWETQYF. DNA for the CDR3: TGTGCCAGCCTCCCGGGACTAGCGGGGTGGGAGACCCAGTACTTC. The chain couples TRBV2 to TRBJ2-5; 13 bases match TRBD2. Germline V gene lookup returns CDR1 SNHLY and CDR2 FYNNEI. V lost 8 bases to trimming and J lost 5 bases; unmatched junction nucleotides: 8. The CDR3 runs 15 residues.